This T cell receptor beta chain originates from a study of control samples from healthy donors and cancer patients. The assay was immunoSEQ multiplex PCR, and TCRdb's table has in-frame clones only and misses some. The sample includes roughly 9,700 clones, approximately 91% of them seen just once. The sequencing input was PBMCs. The TCR was taken from a man in his sixties with colorectal cancer.

In nucleotides, the CDR3 is TGTGCCAGCAGCTCGGGAAGCTGGGCTTTCTTT. Its protein product is CASSSGSWAFF. V gene TRBV12-3 or TRBV12-4 combines with J gene TRBJ1-1, with unresolved D. The CDR3 length is 11 residues. Trimming pared 6 bases from V and 11 bases from J, leaving 13 bases between.